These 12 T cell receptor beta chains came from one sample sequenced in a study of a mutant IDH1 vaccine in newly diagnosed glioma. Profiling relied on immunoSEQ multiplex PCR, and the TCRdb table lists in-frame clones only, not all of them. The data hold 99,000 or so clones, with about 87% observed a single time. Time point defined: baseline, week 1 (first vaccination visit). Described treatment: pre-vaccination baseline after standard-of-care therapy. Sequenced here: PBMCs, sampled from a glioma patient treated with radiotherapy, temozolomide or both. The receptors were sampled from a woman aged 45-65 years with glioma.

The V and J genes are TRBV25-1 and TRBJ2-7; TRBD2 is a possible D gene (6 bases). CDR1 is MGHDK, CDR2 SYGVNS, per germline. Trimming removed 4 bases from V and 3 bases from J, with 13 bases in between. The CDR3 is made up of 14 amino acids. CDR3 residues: CASSAGDWHYEQYF. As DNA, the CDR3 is TGTGCCAGCAGTGCGGGGGACTGGCACTACGAGCAGTACTTC.

CDR3 region: CASSINRRGAGRETPTKNIQYF. CDR3 coding DNA: TGCGCCAGCAGCATCAATCGGCGGGGGGCAGGGCGGGAGACCCCGACCAAAAACATTCAGTACTTC. The chain links TRBV5-1 to TRBJ2-4; 8 nucleotides agree with TRBD2. The germline V gene has CDR1 SGHRS and CDR2 YFSETQ. The CDR3 has 22 residues. Trimming removed 4 bases from V and 2 bases from J; junction bases left unmatched: 26.

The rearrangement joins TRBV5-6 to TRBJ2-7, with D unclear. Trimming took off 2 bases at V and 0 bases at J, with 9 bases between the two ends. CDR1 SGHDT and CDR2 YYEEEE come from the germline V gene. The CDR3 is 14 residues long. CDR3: CASSFAGGSYEQYF. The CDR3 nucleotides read TGTGCCAGCAGCTTCGCTGGTGGCTCCTACGAGCAGTACTTC. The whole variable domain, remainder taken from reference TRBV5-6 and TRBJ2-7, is DAGVTQSPTHLIKTRGQQVTLRCSPKSGHDTVSWYQQALGQGPQFIFQYYEEEERQRGNFPDRFSGHQFPNYSSELNVNALLLGDSALYLCASSFAGGSYEQYFGPGTRLTVT.

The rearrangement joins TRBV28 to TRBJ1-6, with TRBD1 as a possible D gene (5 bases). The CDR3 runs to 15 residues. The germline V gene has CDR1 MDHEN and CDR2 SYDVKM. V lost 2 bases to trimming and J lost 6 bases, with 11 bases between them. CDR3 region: CASSLTTAINSPLHF. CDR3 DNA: TGTGCCAGCAGTTTAACGACAGCGATTAATTCACCCCTCCACTTT.

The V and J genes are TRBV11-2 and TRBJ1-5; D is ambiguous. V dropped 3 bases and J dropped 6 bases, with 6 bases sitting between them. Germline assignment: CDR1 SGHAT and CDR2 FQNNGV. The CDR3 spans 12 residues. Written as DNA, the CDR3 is TGTGCCAGCAGCTTTGGAGGTCAGCCCCAGCATTTT. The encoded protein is CASSFGGQPQHF.

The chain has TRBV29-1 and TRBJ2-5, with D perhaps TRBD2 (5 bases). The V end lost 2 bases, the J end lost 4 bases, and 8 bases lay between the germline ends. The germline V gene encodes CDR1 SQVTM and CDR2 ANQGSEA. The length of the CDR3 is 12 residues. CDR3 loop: CSVETGIETQYF. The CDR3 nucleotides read TGCAGCGTTGAAACGGGGATAGAGACCCAGTACTTC.

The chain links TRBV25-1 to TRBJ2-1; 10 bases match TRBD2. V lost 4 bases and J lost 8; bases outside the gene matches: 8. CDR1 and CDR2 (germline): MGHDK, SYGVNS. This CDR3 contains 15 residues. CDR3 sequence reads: CASSAPGLAQDEQFF. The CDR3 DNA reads TGTGCCAGCAGTGCACCGGGACTAGCGCAAGATGAGCAGTTCTTC.

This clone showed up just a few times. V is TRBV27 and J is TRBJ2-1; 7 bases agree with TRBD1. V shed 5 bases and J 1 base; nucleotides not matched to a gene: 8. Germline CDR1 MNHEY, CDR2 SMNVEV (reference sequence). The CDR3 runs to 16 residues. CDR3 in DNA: TGTGCCAGCAGTCCTTATACAGGGGAGTCCTACAATGAGCAGTTCTTC. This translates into CASSPYTGESYNEQFF.

The CDR3, as DNA: TGTGCCAGCAGTTTGGGGCTAGCGGAGTACAATGAGCAGTTCTTC. As protein: CASSLGLAEYNEQFF. The rearrangement uses TRBV28 and TRBJ2-1, with TRBD2 identical over 7 bases. Per the germline V gene, CDR1 is MDHEN and CDR2 is SYDVKM. V shed 3 bases and J 4 bases; nucleotides not matched to a gene: 6. The CDR3 has 15 residues.

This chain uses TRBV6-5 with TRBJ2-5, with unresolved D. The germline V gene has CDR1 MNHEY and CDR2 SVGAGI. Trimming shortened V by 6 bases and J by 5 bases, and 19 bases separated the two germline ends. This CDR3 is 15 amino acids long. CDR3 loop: CASSLDSATSETQYF. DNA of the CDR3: TGTGCCAGCAGCCTAGATTCGGCCACCTCGGAGACCCAGTACTTC.

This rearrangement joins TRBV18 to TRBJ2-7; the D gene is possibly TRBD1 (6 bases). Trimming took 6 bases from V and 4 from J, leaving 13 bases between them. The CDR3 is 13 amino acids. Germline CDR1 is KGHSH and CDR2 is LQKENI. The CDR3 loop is CASSYSGDYEQYF. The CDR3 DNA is TGTGCCAGCTCGTACTCAGGGGATTACGAGCAGTACTTC.

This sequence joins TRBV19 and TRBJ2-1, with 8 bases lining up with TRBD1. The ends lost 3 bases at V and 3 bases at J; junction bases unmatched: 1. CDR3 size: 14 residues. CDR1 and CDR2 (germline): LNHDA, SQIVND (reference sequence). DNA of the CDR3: TGTGCCAGTAGTATTGACAGGGGCTACAATGAGCAGTTCTTC. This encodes CASSIDRGYNEQFF.